This TCR beta chain is drawn from a study of shared clonotypes between healthy human individuals. The overall study: CD4 naive and CD4 memory each took three plates per donor, while CD8 naive took two and CD8 memory one.

Positively selected for CCR7, the CD45RO-negative cells used as naive CD8 cells excluded terminally differentiated effector memory CD45RA+ cells. The CDR3 is 12 amino acids. Libraries were prepared by immunoSEQ multiplex PCR; TCRdb keeps only in-frame clonotypes and omits some of them. This sample has about 2.2 million clones, with about 92% found just once. The rearrangement links TRBV12-2 to TRBJ1-5. TRBV12-2 is flagged as a pseudogene. This sequence originates from a man aged 18 to 30 in good health. Some clones in this sample may be carry-over from other donors' samples. The sample taken for sequencing was naive CD8+ T cells from PBMCs. The CDR3 sequence is CASRTGNQPQHF. DNA of the CDR3: TGTGCAAGCCGGACGGGGAATCAGCCCCAGCATTTT.